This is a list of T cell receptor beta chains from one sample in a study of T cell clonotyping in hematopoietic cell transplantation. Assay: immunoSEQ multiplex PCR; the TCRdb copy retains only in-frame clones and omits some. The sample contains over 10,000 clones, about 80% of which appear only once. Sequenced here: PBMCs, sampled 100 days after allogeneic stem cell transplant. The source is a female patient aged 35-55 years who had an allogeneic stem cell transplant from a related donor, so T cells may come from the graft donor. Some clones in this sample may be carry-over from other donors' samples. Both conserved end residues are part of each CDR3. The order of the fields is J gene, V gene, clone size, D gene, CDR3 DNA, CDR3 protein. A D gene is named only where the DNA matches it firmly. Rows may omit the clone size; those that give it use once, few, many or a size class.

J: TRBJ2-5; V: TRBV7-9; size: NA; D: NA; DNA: TGTGCCAGCAGCTTAGTTGGAGAGACCCAGTACTTC; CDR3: CASSLVGETQYF
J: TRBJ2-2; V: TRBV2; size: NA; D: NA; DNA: TGTGCCAGCCGTTTGGGAAGCGCGAACACCGGGGAGCTGTTTTTT; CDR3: CASRLGSANTGELFF
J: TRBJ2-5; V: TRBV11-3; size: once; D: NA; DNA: TGTGCCAGCAGCTTAATGAGGGGAAGAGAGACCCAGTACTTC; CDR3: CASSLMRGRETQYF
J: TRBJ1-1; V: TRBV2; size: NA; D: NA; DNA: TGTGCCAGCAGTGAAGCAGGCGGTTTCACTGAAGCTTTCTTT; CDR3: CASSEAGGFTEAFF
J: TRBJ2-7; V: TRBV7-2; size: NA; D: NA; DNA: TGTGCCAGCAGCATAGGGGTCTCCTACGAGCAGTACTTC; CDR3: CASSIGVSYEQYF
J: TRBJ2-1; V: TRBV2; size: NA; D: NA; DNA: TGTGCCCCAAGGGACGGGGGGCTAAACAATGAGCAGTTCTTC; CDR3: CAPRDGGLNNEQFF
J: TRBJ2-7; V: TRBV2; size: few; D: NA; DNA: TGTGCCAGCAGCGGCATCGGATCCTACGAGCAGTACTTC; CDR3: CASSGIGSYEQYF
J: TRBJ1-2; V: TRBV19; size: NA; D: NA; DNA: TGTGCCAGTAGTATAGATTCGGCGGGGCGAATCTATGGCTACACCTTC; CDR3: CASSIDSAGRIYGYTF
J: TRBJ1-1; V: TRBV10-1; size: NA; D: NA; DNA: TGCGCCAGTGCAGGACAAGGGGGAAGTGGCACTGAAGCTTTCTTT; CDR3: CASAGQGGSGTEAFF
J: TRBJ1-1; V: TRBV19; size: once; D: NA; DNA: TGTGCCAGTAGTATAGGTGCGGGCCGGGGCACTGAAGCTTTCTTT; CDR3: CASSIGAGRGTEAFF
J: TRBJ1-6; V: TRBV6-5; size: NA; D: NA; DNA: TGTGCCAGCAGTTACCAAGGCTTTGGAAACTCACCCCTCCACTTT; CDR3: CASSYQGFGNSPLHF